One T cell receptor (beta chain) is described in this entry. Its antigen is unidentified. The CDR3 spans 20 residues. Germline V gene data show CDR1 as LGHDT and CDR2 as YNNKEL (reference sequence). Trimming at V came to 0 bases and at J to 4 bases, leaving 15 bases not matched to a gene. This sample was included in a study of human T cells and chemical hapten exposure. Findings of the study overall: The study found expanded TCRs formed significantly more large CDR3 similarity clusters than controls.

The time point denotes: pre-sensitization, week 0. Treatment reported: therapeutic diphenylcyclopropenone sensitization with weekly scalp DPC. Participating donors were patients with alopecia, aged 18 to 70 years, considered appropriate candidates for DPC. A single record per CDR3 protein comes from TCRdb applying MiXCR to the RACE reads. The sample includes about 380,000 distinct CDR3 sequences, more than 4.5% seen only once; the top ten take 2.6%. This TCR derives from a woman aged 50 to 60 with alopecia areata. Some clones in this sample may be carry-over from other donors' samples. V and J are TRBV3-1 and TRBJ2-3, with TRBD2 identical over 11 bases. This specimen was whole blood, taken in connection with sensitization to the hapten diphenylcyclopropenone (DPC). CDR3 bases: TGTGCCAGCAGCCAAGATCTTATAGCGGGGGGGCCCTCAATGGCAGATACGCAGTATTTT. This encodes CASSQDLIAGGPSMADTQYF.